This entry is about one T cell receptor (beta chain). This sample was included in a study of blood T cell repertoires in COVID-19. At the level of the study: From the United States, Italy and Spain came samples of acute and convalescent COVID-19. From T cells, B-cell-depleted T cells, or PBMCs came the material, which was cDNA or gDNA.

Original processing methods: Quantification of nucleated cells was approximated via reference gene primer amplification. The table came from immunoSEQ multiplex PCR; TCRdb's copy has only in-frame clones and leaves some out. The DNA was the basis for D and trimming; V, J and clone size are from that table. This sample has 76,000 or so clones; around nine tenths occur once, and the top ten carry just over 8%. This clonotype was sampled from a man aged 25 to 40 with acute or convalescent COVID-19. Material: peripheral blood.

CDR3 coding DNA: TGCGCCAGCAGCAGTGGACAGGGCGACTATGGCTACACCTTC. Amino acids: CASSSGQGDYGYTF. This sequence joins TRBV4-1 and TRBJ1-2; 8 nucleotides match TRBD1. The CDR3 is made up of 14 amino acids. The trim removed 5 bases at V and 3 bases at J, leaving 5 bases unmatched. CDR1 and CDR2 (germline): MGHRA, YSYEKL.